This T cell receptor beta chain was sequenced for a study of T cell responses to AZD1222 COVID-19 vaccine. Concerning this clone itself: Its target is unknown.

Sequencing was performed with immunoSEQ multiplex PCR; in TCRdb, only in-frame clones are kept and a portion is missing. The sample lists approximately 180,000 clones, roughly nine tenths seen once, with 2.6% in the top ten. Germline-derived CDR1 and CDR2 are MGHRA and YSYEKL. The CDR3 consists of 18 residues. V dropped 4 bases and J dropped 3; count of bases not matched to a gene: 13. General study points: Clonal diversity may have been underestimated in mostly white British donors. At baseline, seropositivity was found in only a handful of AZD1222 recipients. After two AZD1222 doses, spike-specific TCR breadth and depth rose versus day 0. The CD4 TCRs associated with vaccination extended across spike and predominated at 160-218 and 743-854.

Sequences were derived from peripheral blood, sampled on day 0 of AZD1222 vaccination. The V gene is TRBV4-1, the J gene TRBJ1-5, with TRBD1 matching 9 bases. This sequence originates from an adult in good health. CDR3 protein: CASSPGQGRLGFNQPQHF. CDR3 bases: TGCGCCAGCAGCCCGGGACAGGGCCGCTTAGGGTTCAATCAGCCCCAGCATTTT.